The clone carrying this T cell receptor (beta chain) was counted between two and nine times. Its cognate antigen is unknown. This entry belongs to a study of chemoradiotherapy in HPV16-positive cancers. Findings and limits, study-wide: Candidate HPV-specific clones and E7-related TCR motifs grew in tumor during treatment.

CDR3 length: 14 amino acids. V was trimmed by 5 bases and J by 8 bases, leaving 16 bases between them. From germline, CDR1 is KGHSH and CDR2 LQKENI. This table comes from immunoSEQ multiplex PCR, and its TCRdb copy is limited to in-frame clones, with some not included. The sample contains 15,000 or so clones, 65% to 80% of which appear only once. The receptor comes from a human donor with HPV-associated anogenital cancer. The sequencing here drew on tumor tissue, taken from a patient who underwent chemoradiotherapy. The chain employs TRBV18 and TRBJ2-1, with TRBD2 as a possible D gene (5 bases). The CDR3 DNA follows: TGTGCCAGCTCAGTGGCGGTTTTGAGGGATGAGCAGTTCTTC. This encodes CASSVAVLRDEQFF. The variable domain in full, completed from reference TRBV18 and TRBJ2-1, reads NAGVMQNPRHLVRRRGQEARLRCSPMKGHSHVYWYRQLPEEGLKFMVYLQKENIIDESGMPKERFSAEFPKEGPSILRIQQVVRGDSAAYFCASSVAVLRDEQFFGPGTRLTVL.